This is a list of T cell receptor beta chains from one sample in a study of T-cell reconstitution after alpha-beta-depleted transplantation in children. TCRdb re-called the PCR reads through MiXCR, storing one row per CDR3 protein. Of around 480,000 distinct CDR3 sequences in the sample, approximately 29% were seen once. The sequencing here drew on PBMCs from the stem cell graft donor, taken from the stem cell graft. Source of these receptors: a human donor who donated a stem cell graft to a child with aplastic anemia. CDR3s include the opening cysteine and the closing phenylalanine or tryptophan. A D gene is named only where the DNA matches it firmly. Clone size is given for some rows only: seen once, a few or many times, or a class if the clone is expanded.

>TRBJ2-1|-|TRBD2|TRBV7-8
CASSLVTSGHNEQFF
TGTGCCAGCAGCTTAGTGACTAGCGGACACAATGAGCAGTTCTTC
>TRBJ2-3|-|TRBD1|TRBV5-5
CASSADRGDTQYF
TGTGCCAGCAGCGCTGACAGGGGAGATACGCAGTATTTT
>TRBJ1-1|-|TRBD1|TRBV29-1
CSVRTGGIGNTEAFF
TGCAGCGTTCGGACAGGGGGCATCGGGAACACTGAAGCTTTCTTT
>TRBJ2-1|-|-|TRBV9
CASSVGMGPANEQFF
TGTGCCAGCAGCGTAGGCATGGGTCCTGCCAATGAGCAGTTCTTC
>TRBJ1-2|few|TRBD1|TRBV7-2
CASSLVGTGGSNYGYTF
TGTGCCAGCAGCTTAGTGGGGACAGGGGGCTCTAACTATGGCTACACCTTC
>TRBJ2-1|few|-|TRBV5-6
CASSFPGVSSYNEQFF
TGTGCCAGCAGCTTCCCGGGGGTGAGCTCCTACAATGAGCAGTTCTTC
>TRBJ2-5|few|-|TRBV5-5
CASRYSETQYF
TGTGCCAGCAGGTACTCGGAGACCCAGTACTTC
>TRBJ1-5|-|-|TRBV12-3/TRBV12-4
CASSLLGASGQPQHF
TGTGCCAGCAGTTTACTGGGGGCGAGCGGTCAGCCCCAGCATTTT
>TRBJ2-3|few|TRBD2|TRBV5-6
CASSFIGLAGWADTQYF
TGTGCCAGCAGCTTTATCGGACTAGCGGGATGGGCAGATACGCAGTATTTT
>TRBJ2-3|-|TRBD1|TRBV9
CASGQGAEDTQYF
TGTGCCAGCGGACAGGGGGCGGAGGATACGCAGTATTTT
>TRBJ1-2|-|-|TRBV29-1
CSVVLPRDYGYTF
TGCAGCGTTGTTCTTCCCAGGGACTATGGCTACACCTTC
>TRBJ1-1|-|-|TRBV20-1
CSAAQVGYVFF
TGCAGTGCTGCCCAGGTGGGGTACGTTTTCTTT
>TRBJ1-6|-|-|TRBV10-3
CAIRAGENSPLHF
TGTGCCATCAGGGCCGGGGAAAATTCACCCCTCCACTTT
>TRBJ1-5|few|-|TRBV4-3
CASSQEVLLRDSNQPQHF
TGCGCCAGCAGCCAAGAGGTCCTTCTGAGGGATAGCAATCAGCCCCAGCATTTT
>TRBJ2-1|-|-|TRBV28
CASTQKGAEQFF
TGTGCCAGCACTCAGAAAGGAGCTGAGCAGTTCTTC
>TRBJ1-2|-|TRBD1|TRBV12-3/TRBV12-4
CASSSGTGVANYGYTF
TGTGCCAGCAGTTCCGGGACAGGGGTAGCTAACTATGGCTACACCTTC
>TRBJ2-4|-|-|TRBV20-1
CSARVPAKNIQYF
TGCAGTGCTAGGGTCCCAGCCAAAAACATTCAGTACTTC
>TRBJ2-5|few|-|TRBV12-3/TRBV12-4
CASSLRTLGETQYF
TGTGCCAGCAGTTTGAGGACTTTAGGGGAGACCCAGTACTTC
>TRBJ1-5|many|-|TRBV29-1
CSVAGGQFNQPQHF
TGCAGCGTTGCGGGTGGACAGTTCAATCAGCCCCAGCATTTT
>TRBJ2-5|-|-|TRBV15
CATRGSGSQETQYF
TGTGCCACGCGGGGCTCGGGAAGTCAAGAGACCCAGTACTTC
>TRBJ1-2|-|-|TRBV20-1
CSARERDNYGYTF
TGCAGTGCTAGAGAGCGGGACAACTATGGCTACACCTTC
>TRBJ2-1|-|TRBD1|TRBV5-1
CASSLAQGTASPGEQFF
TGCGCCAGCAGCTTGGCCCAAGGGACAGCTTCTCCTGGGGAGCAGTTCTTC